Listed below are T cell receptor beta chains from one sample, sequenced in a study of cytomegalovirus exposure and HLA in healthy donors. The protocol was immunoSEQ multiplex PCR, while the TCRdb copy is restricted to in-frame clones and leaves out a portion. The sample totals tens of thousands of clones. Sequencing was performed on PBMCs. The receptors here all came from a young woman in good health and CMV-seronegative. Both conserved end residues are part of each CDR3. A D gene is named only where the DNA matches it firmly.

cdr3_aa	cdr3_nt	v_call	j_call	d_call
CASSPVDRVDYEQYF	TGTGCCAGCTCACCCGTTGACAGGGTAGACTACGAGCAGTACTTC	TRBV18	TRBJ2-7	TRBD1
CASSKTSATTGELFF	TGTGCCAGCAGCAAGACTAGCGCAACCACCGGGGAGCTGTTTTTT	TRBV7-8	TRBJ2-2	TRBD2
CSAHSGREQFF	TGCAGTGCCCATAGCGGGAGAGAGCAGTTCTTC	TRBV20-1	TRBJ2-1	TRBD2
CASSQTGNTEAFF	TGTGCCAGCAGTCAGACAGGGAACACTGAAGCTTTCTTT	TRBV6-5	TRBJ1-1	-
CATSQQEYYEQYF	TGTGCCACCAGCCAGCAGGAATACTACGAGCAGTACTTC	TRBV6-6	TRBJ2-7	-
CATSPDRGRGYTF	TGTGCCACCTCTCCGGACAGGGGGCGAGGCTACACCTTC	TRBV28	TRBJ1-2	TRBD1
CSVQDGAGEQYF	TGCAGCGTGCAAGACGGTGCGGGGGAGCAGTACTTC	TRBV29-1	TRBJ2-7	-
CASSATDRNQPQHF	TGTGCCAGCAGTGCGACAGATAGGAATCAGCCCCAGCATTTT	TRBV2	TRBJ1-5	-
CASSQAGGGRRAFF	TGCGCCAGCAGCCAAGCGGGAGGAGGGAGGAGGGCTTTCTTT	TRBV4-3	TRBJ1-1	-
CSVPNANYGYTF	TGCAGCGTCCCAAATGCTAACTATGGCTACACCTTC	TRBV29-1	TRBJ1-2	-
CSVDPRAGVWEETQYF	TGCAGCGTTGATCCGAGAGCGGGAGTTTGGGAAGAGACCCAGTACTTC	TRBV29-1	TRBJ2-5	TRBD2
CSARAQETQYF	TGCAGTGCTAGAGCTCAAGAGACCCAGTACTTC	TRBV20-1	TRBJ2-5	-
CASSSRDRVSFDEQYF	TGTGCCAGCAGCAGCCGGGACAGGGTTTCGTTTGACGAGCAGTACTTC	TRBV9	TRBJ2-7	TRBD1
CASSIQTGLIESPLHF	TGCGCCAGCAGCATCCAGACAGGGCTGATAGAATCACCCCTCCACTTT	TRBV5-1	TRBJ1-6	TRBD1
CASRPGSRGYEQYF	TGTGCCAGTAGACCGGGGAGTCGAGGTTACGAGCAGTACTTC	TRBV6-5	TRBJ2-7	-
CASSVSGRANTEAFF	TGTGCCAGCAGCGTGTCCGGGCGGGCGAACACTGAAGCTTTCTTT	TRBV5-5	TRBJ1-1	-
CASSPFTSNTGELFF	TGTGCCAGCTCACCGTTCACTTCGAACACCGGGGAGCTGTTTTTT	TRBV18	TRBJ2-2	-
CASSPVQGTYEQYF	TGTGCCAGCTCACCAGTCCAAGGGACATACGAGCAGTACTTC	TRBV18	TRBJ2-7	-
CASSPSSGRSETQYF	TGCGCCAGCAGCCCATCTAGCGGGAGGAGTGAGACCCAGTACTTC	TRBV4-1	TRBJ2-5	TRBD2
CASKHRVGNQPQHF	TGTGCCAGTAAGCACAGGGTTGGCAATCAGCCCCAGCATTTT	TRBV19	TRBJ1-5	-
CASSRHSETQYF	TGTGCCAGCAGCCGACACTCAGAGACCCAGTACTTC	TRBV13	TRBJ2-5	-
CAWSATGVRGTEAFF	TGTGCCTGGAGTGCGACAGGGGTGCGGGGGACTGAAGCTTTCTTT	TRBV30	TRBJ1-1	TRBD1
CASSEERFGGATYNEQFF	TGTGCCAGCAGTGAAGAGAGGTTCGGCGGGGCTACCTACAATGAGCAGTTCTTC	TRBV6-1	TRBJ2-1	-
CASSSGTSGGAGNEQFF	TGCGCCAGCAGCTCCGGGACTAGCGGGGGGGCGGGTAATGAGCAGTTCTTC	TRBV5-1	TRBJ2-1	TRBD2
CATRRTGEVYEQYF	TGTGCCACCCGGCGGACAGGAGAGGTTTACGAGCAGTACTTC	TRBV19	TRBJ2-7	TRBD1
CASSPGLDTNEQFF	TGTGCCAGCAGCCCGGGACTAGATACCAATGAGCAGTTCTTC	TRBV6-5	TRBJ2-1	TRBD2
CASSLVVRGTYGYTF	TGTGCCAGCAGTCTAGTCGTCAGGGGAACCTATGGCTACACCTTC	TRBV5-4	TRBJ1-2	-
CASSPRQGKGETQYF	TGTGCCAGCTCACCGAGACAGGGTAAAGGGGAGACCCAGTACTTC	TRBV18	TRBJ2-5	TRBD1
CASRTDRDEQYF	TGTGCCAGCAGAACCGACAGGGACGAGCAGTACTTC	TRBV2	TRBJ2-7	TRBD1
CASSPRGVQETQYF	TGTGCCAGCAGCCCCCGGGGGGTCCAAGAGACCCAGTACTTC	TRBV5-4	TRBJ2-5	TRBD2
CASSYSSGTGVNEQYF	TGTGCCAGCAGTTACTCTTCCGGGACAGGGGTGAACGAGCAGTACTTC	TRBV6-5	TRBJ2-7	TRBD1
CASSAAAARSYNEQFF	TGTGCCAGCAGCGCGGCCGCGGCTAGATCCTACAATGAGCAGTTCTTC	TRBV5-4	TRBJ2-1	-
CASSPPRTVGTQYF	TGTGCCAGCTCACCACCCCGGACAGTGGGAACGCAGTATTTT	TRBV18	TRBJ2-3	-
CASSRTGGSYEQYF	TGCGCCAGTTCCAGGACAGGGGGCTCCTACGAGCAGTACTTC	TRBV5-1	TRBJ2-7	TRBD1
CASSVSGAWVAEAFF	TGCGCCAGCAGCGTCTCAGGCGCTTGGGTCGCTGAAGCTTTCTTT	TRBV5-1	TRBJ1-1	-
CSVSWRLGRPLNTEAFF	TGCAGCGTCTCGTGGAGGCTGGGCAGACCTTTGAACACTGAAGCTTTCTTT	TRBV29-1	TRBJ1-1	-
CASSHLTPDREHGYTF	TGCGCCAGCAGCCACCTAACCCCGGACAGGGAGCATGGCTACACCTTC	TRBV4-3	TRBJ1-2	TRBD1
CSAMDLIGSQRGRLEAYEQYF	TGCAGCGCTATGGACCTGATTGGATCGCAAAGGGGCAGGCTCGAGGCCTACGAGCAGTACTTC	TRBV29-1	TRBJ2-7	-
CASSPPGDRGSPYEQYF	TGTGCCAGCTCACCACCGGGGGACAGGGGAAGCCCCTACGAGCAGTACTTC	TRBV18	TRBJ2-7	TRBD1
CAWRQGDYEQYF	TGTGCCTGGAGGCAGGGTGACTACGAGCAGTACTTC	TRBV30	TRBJ2-7	-
CASSYSGGGSYEQYF	TGCGCCAGCAGCTACAGCGGGGGAGGCTCCTACGAGCAGTACTTC	TRBV4-1	TRBJ2-7	TRBD2
CASSDSDSNTEAFF	TGTGCCAGCAGTGACTCGGACAGTAACACTGAAGCTTTCTTT	TRBV6-4	TRBJ1-1	-
CASSPLTGVVGYTF	TGTGCCAGCTCACCGCTGACAGGGGTAGTTGGCTACACCTTC	TRBV18	TRBJ1-2	TRBD1
CASSRGQGVLGEQFF	TGTGCCAGTAGCCGAGGACAGGGGGTTCTGGGAGAGCAGTTCTTC	TRBV19	TRBJ2-1	TRBD1
CASRNWGDEQYF	TGTGCCAGTAGAAATTGGGGGGACGAGCAGTACTTC	TRBV19	TRBJ2-7	-
CASPPLGGIRSEQYF	TGTGCCAGTCCCCCCCTAGGAGGGATCCGGTCCGAGCAGTACTTC	TRBV28	TRBJ2-7	-
CASSLLAGGLNEQFF	TGCGCCAGCAGCCTCCTAGCGGGGGGGCTCAATGAGCAGTTCTTC	TRBV4-1	TRBJ2-1	TRBD2
CASSLSGQYGYTF	TGTGCCAGCAGTTTATCTGGTCAGTATGGCTACACCTTC	TRBV27	TRBJ1-2	-
CASILETGWGGYTF	TGTGCCAGCATTCTCGAGACAGGGTGGGGAGGCTACACCTTC	TRBV28	TRBJ1-2	TRBD1
CASSSNGLAAQYF	TGTGCCAGCAGCTCCAATGGACTAGCGGCCCAGTATTTT	TRBV7-9	TRBJ2-3	TRBD2
CASRGRLAVAADTQYF	TGTGCCAGCAGGGGGCGACTAGCGGTGGCTGCCGATACGCAGTATTTT	TRBV2	TRBJ2-3	TRBD2
CASSRQGETGELFF	TGTGCCAGCAGTCGACAGGGTGAGACCGGGGAGCTGTTTTTT	TRBV28	TRBJ2-2	TRBD1
CASSLTAASGGEQFF	TGTGCTAGCAGCTTAACCGCGGCGAGCGGGGGGGAGCAGTTCTTC	TRBV7-7	TRBJ2-1	TRBD2